The TCR beta chain under discussion was sequenced for a study of cytomegalovirus exposure and HLA in healthy donors. The study's findings and limits: A later analysis appeared to link common viral pathogens to several of the most significant clusters.

Both 60 Vbeta primers and 13 Jbeta primers went into the PCR. Clones were read by immunoSEQ multiplex PCR, and TCRdb kept only the in-frame ones, dropping some. Here the sample table reports 150,000 to 250,000 clones. As concerns this clone: The antigen is unknown.

The sequence derives from a boy younger than 18 in good health and CMV-seronegative. The sequenced sample consisted of PBMCs.

CDR3 bases: TGTGCCAGCAGACTTTCAGGGAACTATGGCTACACCTTC. Amino acids: CASRLSGNYGYTF. The chain recombines TRBV6-5 with TRBJ1-2, with D perhaps TRBD1 (5 bases). Trimming left V 6 bases short and J 2 bases short, with 10 bases between. The CDR3 consists of 13 residues. Germline CDR1 is MNHEY and CDR2 is SVGAGI.